This is a list of T cell receptor beta chains from one sample in a study of PD-L1 blockade in urothelial cancer. Sequenced by immunoSEQ multiplex PCR; TCRdb stores in-frame clones only, minus some. The sample includes 100,000 to 150,000 clones, about four fifths seen only once; the top ten take 3.2%. The source was PBMCs, collected around atezolizumab (anti-PD-L1) treatment. Source of these receptors: a man aged 45-65 years with urothelial cancer. Each CDR3 is given with its conserved first and last residue.

V	J	CDR3
TRBV7-2	TRBJ2-5	CASSLDPWGGGETQYF
TRBV19	TRBJ1-5	CASSAQGGFSNQPQHF
TRBV5-1	TRBJ1-2	CASSVGDRNYGYTF
TRBV30	TRBJ1-1	CAWSSGQGAVVAFF
TRBV19	TRBJ1-2	CASSVDRGLVGYTF
TRBV6-5	TRBJ1-3	CASSYLTGGKGNTIYF
TRBV28	TRBJ2-7	CASQGQLSYEQYF
TRBV28	TRBJ2-1	CASSRGGITYNEQFF
TRBV7-3	TRBJ1-2	CASSLVGTGGENGYTF
TRBV4-1	TRBJ2-2	CASSHPSHGGGWAGELFF
TRBV14	TRBJ2-7	CASSPGHVFGEQYF
TRBV2	TRBJ2-1	CASSGTSGAKQFF
TRBV2	TRBJ1-4	CASMPGRGYEKLFF
TRBV6-1	TRBJ2-7	CASSSGTGGKNEQYF
TRBV18	TRBJ2-7	CASSQAGGTYEQYF
TRBV9	TRBJ2-7	CASSRFAGQGYEQYF
TRBV10-3	TRBJ1-2	CAISDLDRAGGYTF
TRBV19	TRBJ1-6	CASVDRGESPLHF
TRBV27	TRBJ2-1	CASSPGTSGSNEQFF
TRBV2	TRBJ1-5	CASSLTGNQPQHF
TRBV27	TRBJ2-3	CASSFVGITDTQYF
TRBV5-1	TRBJ2-3	CASIRGQPGLAGTDTQYF
TRBV5-1	TRBJ1-4	CASSSRDPAANEKLFF
TRBV19	TRBJ1-5	CASSRADRARNQPQHF
TRBV5-4	TRBJ1-4	CASSWDREKGKLFF
TRBV28	TRBJ2-1	CASSMRLAQAFNEQFF
TRBV5-1	TRBJ2-1	CASSQLAGAADEQFF
TRBV4-1	TRBJ1-5	CASSQDHRTGGSGQPQHF
TRBV2	TRBJ2-1	CASREGGLAAYEQFF
TRBV2	TRBJ1-1	CASNPGTGGTEAFF
TRBV6-1	TRBJ2-7	CASSETGRDTYEQYF
TRBV19	TRBJ1-5	CASSIFGTDSNQPQHF
TRBV27	TRBJ1-2	CASSLRQGVNYGYTF
TRBV27	TRBJ2-3	CAINPGGPIDTQYF
TRBV11-1	TRBJ1-1	CASSPTGWLNTEAFF
TRBV4-2	TRBJ2-7	CASSPAGGGGYEQYF
TRBV6-4	TRBJ1-1	CASSYRGRGEAFF
TRBV19	TRBJ2-2	CASDGTPNTGELFF
TRBV10-3	TRBJ2-7	CAISESAGRHEQYF
TRBV12-1	TRBJ2-5	CASSLSESGRKVKHKVGQETQYF
TRBV7-8	TRBJ1-5	CASSLMLRDRNQPQHF
TRBV7-7	TRBJ2-1	CASSQTSGRADEQFF
TRBV5-6	TRBJ2-7	CASSLGTGFGSYEQYF